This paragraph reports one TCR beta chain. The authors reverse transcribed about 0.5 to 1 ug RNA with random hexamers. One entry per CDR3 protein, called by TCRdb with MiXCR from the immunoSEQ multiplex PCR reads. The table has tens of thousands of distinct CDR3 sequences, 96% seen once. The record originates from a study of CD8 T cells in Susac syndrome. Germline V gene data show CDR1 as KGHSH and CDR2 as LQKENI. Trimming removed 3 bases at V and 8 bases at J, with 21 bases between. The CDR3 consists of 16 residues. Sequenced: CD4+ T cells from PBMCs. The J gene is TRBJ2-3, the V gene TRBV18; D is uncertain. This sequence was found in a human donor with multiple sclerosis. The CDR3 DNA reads TGTGCCAGCTCACCTACGGTGGGCAGCGTAGGTCTTACGCAGTATTTT. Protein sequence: CASSPTVGSVGLTQYF. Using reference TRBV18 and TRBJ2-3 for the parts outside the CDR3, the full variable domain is NAGVMQNPRHLVRRRGQEARLRCSPMKGHSHVYWYRQLPEEGLKFMVYLQKENIIDESGMPKERFSAEFPKEGPSILRIQQVVRGDSAAYFCASSPTVGSVGLTQYFGPGTRLTVL.